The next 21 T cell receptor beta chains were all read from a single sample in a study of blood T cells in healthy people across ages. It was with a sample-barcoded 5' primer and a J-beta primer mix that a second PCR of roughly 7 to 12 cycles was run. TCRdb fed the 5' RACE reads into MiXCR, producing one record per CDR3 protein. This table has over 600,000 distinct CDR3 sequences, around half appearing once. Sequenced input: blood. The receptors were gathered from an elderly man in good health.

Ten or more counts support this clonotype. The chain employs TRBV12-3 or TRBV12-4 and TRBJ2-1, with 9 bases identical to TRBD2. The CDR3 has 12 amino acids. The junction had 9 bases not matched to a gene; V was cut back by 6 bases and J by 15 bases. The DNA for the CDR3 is TGTGCCAGCAGCCCATTAGCGGGAGTCGCGTTCTTC. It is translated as CASSPLAGVAFF.

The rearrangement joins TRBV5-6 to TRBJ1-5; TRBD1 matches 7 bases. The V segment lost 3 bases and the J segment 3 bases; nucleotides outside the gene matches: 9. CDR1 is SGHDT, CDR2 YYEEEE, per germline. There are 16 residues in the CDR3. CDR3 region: CASSSTGKGANQPQHF. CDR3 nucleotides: TGTGCCAGCAGCTCGACAGGGAAAGGAGCCAATCAGCCCCAGCATTTT.

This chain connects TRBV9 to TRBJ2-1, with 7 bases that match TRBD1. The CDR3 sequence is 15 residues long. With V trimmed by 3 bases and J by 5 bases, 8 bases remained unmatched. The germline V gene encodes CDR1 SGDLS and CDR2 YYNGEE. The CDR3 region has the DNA TGTGCCAGCAGCGCGCAGGGGGATCTTAACAATGAGCAGTTCTTC. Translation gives CASSAQGDLNNEQFF.

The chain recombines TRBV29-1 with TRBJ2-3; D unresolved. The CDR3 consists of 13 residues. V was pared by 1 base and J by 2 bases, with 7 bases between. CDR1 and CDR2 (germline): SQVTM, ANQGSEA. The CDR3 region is CSVEAATTDTQYF. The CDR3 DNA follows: TGCAGCGTTGAAGCGGCGACCACAGATACGCAGTATTTT.

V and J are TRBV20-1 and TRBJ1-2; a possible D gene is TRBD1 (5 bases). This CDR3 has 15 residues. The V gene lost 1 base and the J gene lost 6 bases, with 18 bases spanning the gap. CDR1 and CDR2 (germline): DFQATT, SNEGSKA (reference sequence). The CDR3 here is CSARGTPGTSNGYTF. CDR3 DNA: TGCAGTGCTAGAGGGACACCTGGGACCAGCAATGGCTACACCTTC.

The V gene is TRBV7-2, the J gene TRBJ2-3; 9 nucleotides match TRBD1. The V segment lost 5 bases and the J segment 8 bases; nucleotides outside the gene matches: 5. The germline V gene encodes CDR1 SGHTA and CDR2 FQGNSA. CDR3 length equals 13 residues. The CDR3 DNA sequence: TGTGCCAGCAGCGTACGGGACAGGGTTACGCAGTATTTT. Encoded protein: CASSVRDRVTQYF.

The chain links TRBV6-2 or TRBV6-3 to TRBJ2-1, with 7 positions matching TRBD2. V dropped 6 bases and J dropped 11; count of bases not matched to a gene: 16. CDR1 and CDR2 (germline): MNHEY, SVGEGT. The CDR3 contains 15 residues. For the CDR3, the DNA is TGTGCCAGCAGATCCCTTTCGGGAGGAAGAGAAAAGCAGTTCTTC. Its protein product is CASRSLSGGREKQFF.

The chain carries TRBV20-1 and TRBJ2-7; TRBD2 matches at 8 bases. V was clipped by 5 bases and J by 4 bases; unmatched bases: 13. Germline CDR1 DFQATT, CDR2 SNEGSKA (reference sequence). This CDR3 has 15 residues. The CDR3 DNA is TGCAGTGCTGCGACATCAGCGGGAGTAAGGTACGAGCAGTACTTC. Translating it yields CSAATSAGVRYEQYF.

CDR3 nucleotides: TGTGCCAGCAGCCCCAGAGGAGTAGGGGGGGAGAACATTCAGTACTTC. This gives the protein CASSPRGVGGENIQYF. This sequence joins TRBV3-1 and TRBJ2-5, with D perhaps TRBD2 (7 bases). The end of the DNA aligns better with TRBJ2-4, so the J call may be wrong. Germline CDR1 reads LGHDT; CDR2 reads YNNKEL (reference sequence). The CDR3 contains 16 residues.

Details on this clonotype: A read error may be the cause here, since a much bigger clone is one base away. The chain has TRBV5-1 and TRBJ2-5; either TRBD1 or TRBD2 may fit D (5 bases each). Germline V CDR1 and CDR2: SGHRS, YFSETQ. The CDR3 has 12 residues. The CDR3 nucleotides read TGCGCCAGCAGCATTCTAGGGGAGACCCTGTACTTC. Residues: CASSILGETLYF.

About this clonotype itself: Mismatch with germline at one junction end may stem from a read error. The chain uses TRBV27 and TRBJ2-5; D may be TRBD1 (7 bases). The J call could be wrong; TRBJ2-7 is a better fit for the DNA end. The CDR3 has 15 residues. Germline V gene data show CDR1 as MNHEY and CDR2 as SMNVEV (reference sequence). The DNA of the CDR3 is TGTGCCGGCAGGGGGGCCGGGGTGAGAACCTACGAGCAGTACTTC. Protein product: CAGRGAGVRTYEQYF.

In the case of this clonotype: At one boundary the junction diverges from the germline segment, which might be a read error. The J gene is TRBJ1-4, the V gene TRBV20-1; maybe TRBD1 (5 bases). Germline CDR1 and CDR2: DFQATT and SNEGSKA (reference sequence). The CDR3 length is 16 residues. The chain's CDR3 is CSARWEGIMANEKLFF. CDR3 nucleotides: TGCAGCGCTAGGTGGGAGGGGATAATGGCTAATGAAAAACTGTTTTTT.

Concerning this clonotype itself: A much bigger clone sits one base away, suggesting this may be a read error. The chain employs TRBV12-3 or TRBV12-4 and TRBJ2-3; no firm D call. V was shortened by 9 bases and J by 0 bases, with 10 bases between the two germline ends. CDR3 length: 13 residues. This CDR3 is CASRSSSTDTQYF. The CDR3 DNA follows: TGTGCCAGTCGTAGTTCTAGCACAGATACGCAGTATTTT.

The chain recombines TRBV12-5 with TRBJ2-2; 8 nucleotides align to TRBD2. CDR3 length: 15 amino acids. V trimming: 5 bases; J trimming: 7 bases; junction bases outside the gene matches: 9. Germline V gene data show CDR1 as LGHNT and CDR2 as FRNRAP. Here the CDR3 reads CASGIGTSPFGELFF. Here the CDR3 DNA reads TGTGCTAGTGGTATAGGGACTAGTCCATTCGGGGAGCTGTTTTTT.

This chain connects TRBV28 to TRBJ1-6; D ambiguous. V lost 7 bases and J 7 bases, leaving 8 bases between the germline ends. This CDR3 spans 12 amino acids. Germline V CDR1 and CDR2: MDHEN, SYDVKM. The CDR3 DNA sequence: TGTGCCAGCAAAACGCGGAATTCACCCCTCCACTTT. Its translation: CASKTRNSPLHF. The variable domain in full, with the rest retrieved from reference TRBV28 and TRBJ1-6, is DVKVTQSSRYLVKRTGEKVFLECVQDMDHENMFWYRQDPGLGLRLIYFSYDVKMKEKGDIPEGYSVSREKKERFSLILESASTNQTSMYLCASKTRNSPLHFGNGTRLTVT.

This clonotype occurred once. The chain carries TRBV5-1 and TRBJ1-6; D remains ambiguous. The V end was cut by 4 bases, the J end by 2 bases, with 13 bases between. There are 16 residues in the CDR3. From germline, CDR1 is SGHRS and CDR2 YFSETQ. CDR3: CASSPAGGTYNSPLHF. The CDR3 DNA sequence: TGCGCCAGCAGCCCGGCAGGAGGGACCTATAATTCACCCCTCCACTTT.

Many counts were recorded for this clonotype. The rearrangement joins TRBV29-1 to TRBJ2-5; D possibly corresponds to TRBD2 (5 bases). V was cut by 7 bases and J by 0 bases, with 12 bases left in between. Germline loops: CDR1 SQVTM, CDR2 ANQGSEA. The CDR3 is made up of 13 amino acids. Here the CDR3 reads CSGEIGYQETQYF. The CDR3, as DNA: TGCAGCGGGGAGATAGGGTACCAAGAGACCCAGTACTTC.

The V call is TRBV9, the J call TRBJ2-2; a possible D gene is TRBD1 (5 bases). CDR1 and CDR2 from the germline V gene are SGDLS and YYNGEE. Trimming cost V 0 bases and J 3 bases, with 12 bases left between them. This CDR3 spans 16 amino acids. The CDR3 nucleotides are TGTGCCAGCAGCGTAGCATCCAGGGCCGACACCGGGGAGCTGTTTTTT. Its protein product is CASSVASRADTGELFF.

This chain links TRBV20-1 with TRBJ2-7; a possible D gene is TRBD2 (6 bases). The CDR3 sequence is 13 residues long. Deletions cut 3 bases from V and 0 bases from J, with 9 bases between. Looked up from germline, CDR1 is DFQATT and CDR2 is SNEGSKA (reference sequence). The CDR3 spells CSARLDYSYEQYF. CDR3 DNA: TGCAGTGCTAGGCTGGACTACTCCTACGAGCAGTACTTC.

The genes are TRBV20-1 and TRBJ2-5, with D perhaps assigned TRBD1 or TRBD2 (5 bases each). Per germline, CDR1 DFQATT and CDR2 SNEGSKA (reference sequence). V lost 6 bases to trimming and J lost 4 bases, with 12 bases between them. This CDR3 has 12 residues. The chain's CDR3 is CSAGVTSETQYF. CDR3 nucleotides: TGCAGTGCGGGGGTAACCTCAGAGACCCAGTACTTC.

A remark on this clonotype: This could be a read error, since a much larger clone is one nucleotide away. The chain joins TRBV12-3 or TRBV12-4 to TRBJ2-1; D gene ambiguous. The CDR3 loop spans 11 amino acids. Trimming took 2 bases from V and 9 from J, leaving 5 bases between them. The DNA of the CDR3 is TGTGCCAGCAGTTTAATGGGTGAGCAGTTCTTC. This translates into CASSLMGEQFF.